The present TCR beta chain was sequenced within a study of identical twins. Findings and limits, study-wide: Carriage of fewer insertions was seen in abundant cord blood beta clonotypes, whereas memory repertoires showed none. Zero-insertion analyses could be partly confounded by invariant MAIT and iNKT cells. The study found that models underestimated out-of-frame TCR alpha sharing in monozygotic twins.

Comments on this clonotype: Its antigen is unknown.

Each cDNA held unique molecular identifiers, and template switching gave it a universal primer site. TCRdb re-analysed the 5' RACE reads in MiXCR, keeping a single row per CDR3 protein. The table has about 890,000 distinct CDR3 sequences, around 12% seen once. Germline CDR1 is SGHDT and CDR2 is YYEEEE. This CDR3 is 14 amino acids long. V was cut by 4 bases and J by 3 bases, with 14 bases left in between. This sample also belongs to another study, concerning yellow fever vaccine responses in identical twins.

Sequencing was carried out using PBMCs. The origin of this receptor is a young woman in good health. The chain employs TRBV5-6 and TRBJ2-7; TRBD1 might be the D (6 bases). CDR3 nucleotides: TGTGCCAGCAGCCCCCTCCGGGACAACTACGAGCAGTACGTC. Translation gives CASSPLRDNYEQYV.